Listed below are T cell receptor beta chains from one sample, sequenced in a study of cytomegalovirus exposure and HLA in healthy donors. Sequencing used immunoSEQ multiplex PCR; TCRdb keeps in-frame clones, though not all of them. Here the sample spans around 150,000 clones, about 80% being singletons. The sequencing sample was made of PBMCs. The receptors come from a woman aged 40 to 50 in good health and CMV-seronegative. Each CDR3 is given with its conserved first and last residue. Fields, in order: J gene, V gene, D gene, clone size, CDR3 protein, CDR3 DNA. A D gene is named only where the DNA matches it firmly. Clone size appears in some rows only: once, few, many, or a class for an expanded clone.

j_gene: TRBJ1-5
v_gene: TRBV28
d_gene: -
abundance: few
CDR3aa: CASRPDRVQPQHF
CDR3nt: TGTGCCAGCAGACCCGACAGAGTTCAGCCCCAGCATTTT

j_gene: TRBJ1-2
v_gene: TRBV19
d_gene: -
abundance: -
CDR3aa: CASVSGVYGYTF
CDR3nt: TGTGCCAGTGTATCAGGGGTCTATGGCTACACCTTC

j_gene: TRBJ2-2
v_gene: TRBV6-1
d_gene: -
abundance: -
CDR3aa: CGTSNTGELFF
CDR3nt: TGTGGGACTTCGAACACCGGGGAGCTGTTTTTT

j_gene: TRBJ1-1
v_gene: TRBV27
d_gene: -
abundance: -
CDR3aa: CASSRRRGVNTEAFF
CDR3nt: TGTGCCAGCAGTCGGCGCAGGGGAGTGAACACTGAAGCTTTCTTT

j_gene: TRBJ2-5
v_gene: TRBV4-1
d_gene: TRBD1
abundance: few
CDR3aa: CASSTHRDRGGETQYF
CDR3nt: TGCGCCAGCAGCACCCACCGGGACAGGGGTGGAGAGACCCAGTACTTC

j_gene: TRBJ2-2
v_gene: TRBV4-3
d_gene: TRBD2
abundance: -
CDR3aa: CASSQKIGGEDPFFNTGELFF
CDR3nt: TGCGCCAGCAGCCAAAAGATCGGGGGGGAAGACCCCTTCTTTAACACCGGGGAGCTGTTTTTT

j_gene: TRBJ2-2
v_gene: TRBV13
d_gene: -
abundance: few
CDR3aa: CASSLGRGTGELFF
CDR3nt: TGTGCCAGCAGCTTAGGCCGGGGTACCGGGGAGCTGTTTTTT

j_gene: TRBJ2-7
v_gene: TRBV28
d_gene: TRBD1
abundance: once
CDR3aa: CASRGQDSYEQYF
CDR3nt: TGTGCCAGCCGGGGACAGGACTCCTACGAGCAGTACTTC

j_gene: TRBJ2-5
v_gene: TRBV6-6
d_gene: TRBD2
abundance: -
CDR3aa: CASRDRLAGVKTQYF
CDR3nt: TGTGCCAGCAGGGACCGACTAGCGGGGGTAAAGACCCAGTACTTC

j_gene: TRBJ2-2
v_gene: TRBV7-6
d_gene: TRBD2
abundance: -
CDR3aa: CASSLSLTSGGVGELFF
CDR3nt: TGTGCCAGCAGCTTATCCCTGACTAGCGGGGGGGTCGGGGAGCTGTTTTTT

j_gene: TRBJ2-1
v_gene: TRBV7-2
d_gene: -
abundance: -
CDR3aa: CASSLGGPAYNEQFF
CDR3nt: TGTGCCAGCAGCTTAGGAGGGCCCGCCTACAATGAGCAGTTCTTC

j_gene: TRBJ2-7
v_gene: TRBV2
d_gene: TRBD1
abundance: -
CDR3aa: CATLPPGQGTEQYF
CDR3nt: TGTGCCACCCTACCCCCGGGACAGGGCACCGAGCAGTACTTC

j_gene: TRBJ2-1
v_gene: TRBV6-6
d_gene: TRBD2
abundance: few
CDR3aa: CASSRGGGYEQFF
CDR3nt: TGTGCCAGCTCTCGGGGGGGCGGATATGAGCAGTTCTTC

j_gene: TRBJ2-3
v_gene: TRBV7-2
d_gene: -
abundance: -
CDR3aa: CASSLSSTDTQYF
CDR3nt: TGTGCCAGCAGCTTATCCAGTACAGATACGCAGTATTTT

j_gene: TRBJ2-7
v_gene: TRBV15
d_gene: TRBD2
abundance: few
CDR3aa: CATSRDQRYSGTGYEQYF
CDR3nt: TGTGCCACCAGCAGAGACCAGCGATATAGCGGGACGGGGTACGAGCAGTACTTC

j_gene: TRBJ2-1
v_gene: TRBV28
d_gene: -
abundance: once
CDR3aa: CASSLFDEAYNEQFF
CDR3nt: TGTGCCAGCAGTTTATTCGATGAGGCTTACAATGAGCAGTTCTTC

j_gene: TRBJ2-6
v_gene: TRBV4-1
d_gene: TRBD2
abundance: -
CDR3aa: CASSRGGWPGANVLTF
CDR3nt: TGCGCCAGCAGCCGGGGGGGATGGCCTGGGGCCAACGTCCTGACTTTC

j_gene: TRBJ1-4
v_gene: TRBV27
d_gene: -
abundance: -
CDR3aa: CASGATREKLFF
CDR3nt: TGTGCCAGCGGGGCCACGCGGGAAAAACTGTTTTTT

j_gene: TRBJ1-3
v_gene: TRBV30
d_gene: -
abundance: -
CDR3aa: CAWSKLGGDPSGNTIYF
CDR3nt: TGTGCCTGGAGCAAGTTGGGGGGGGACCCCTCTGGAAACACCATATATTTT

j_gene: TRBJ2-1
v_gene: TRBV11-2
d_gene: -
abundance: -
CDR3aa: CASTMGQGQFF
CDR3nt: TGTGCCAGCACTATGGGGCAGGGGCAGTTCTTC

j_gene: TRBJ2-7
v_gene: TRBV5-4
d_gene: TRBD2
abundance: -
CDR3aa: CASSLDLAGTYEQYF
CDR3nt: TGTGCCAGCAGCTTGGATCTAGCGGGGACCTACGAGCAGTACTTC

j_gene: TRBJ2-5
v_gene: TRBV9
d_gene: TRBD2
abundance: -
CDR3aa: CASSVDGLVQETQYF
CDR3nt: TGTGCCAGCAGCGTAGATGGACTAGTTCAAGAGACCCAGTACTTC

j_gene: TRBJ1-1
v_gene: TRBV18
d_gene: -
abundance: -
CDR3aa: CASSSTARRGTLNTEAFF
CDR3nt: TGTGCCAGCTCATCTACCGCGCGGCGGGGGACCCTAAACACTGAAGCTTTCTTT

j_gene: TRBJ2-2
v_gene: TRBV7-6
d_gene: -
abundance: -
CDR3aa: CASSPLNTGELFF
CDR3nt: TGTGCCAGCAGCCCCCTGAACACCGGGGAGCTGTTTTTT

j_gene: TRBJ1-6
v_gene: TRBV28
d_gene: TRBD1
abundance: -
CDR3aa: CASSFQGAGNSPLHF
CDR3nt: TGTGCCAGCAGTTTTCAGGGGGCGGGTAATTCACCCCTCCACTTT

j_gene: TRBJ1-6
v_gene: TRBV5-1
d_gene: -
abundance: few
CDR3aa: CASSFSQGDSPLHF
CDR3nt: TGCGCCAGCAGCTTCTCACAGGGCGATTCACCCCTCCACTTT

j_gene: TRBJ2-1
v_gene: TRBV6-5
d_gene: -
abundance: -
CDR3aa: CASSYLGDNEFF
CDR3nt: TGTGCCAGCAGTTACCTCGGGGACAACGAGTTCTTC

j_gene: TRBJ2-5
v_gene: TRBV10-2
d_gene: -
abundance: -
CDR3aa: CASSVNLLRETQYF
CDR3nt: TGCGCCAGCAGTGTCAACCTCCTGCGGGAGACCCAGTACTTC

j_gene: TRBJ2-5
v_gene: TRBV11-3
d_gene: TRBD2
abundance: -
CDR3aa: CASSPRTSGGAGETQYF
CDR3nt: TGTGCCAGCAGCCCCAGGACTAGCGGGGGGGCCGGAGAGACCCAGTACTTC

j_gene: TRBJ2-6
v_gene: TRBV9
d_gene: -
abundance: -
CDR3aa: CASRRGDSGANGLTF
CDR3nt: TGTGCCAGCCGTAGGGGCGACTCTGGGGCCAACGGCCTGACTTTC

j_gene: TRBJ1-2
v_gene: TRBV27
d_gene: -
abundance: -
CDR3aa: CASSFWGGYGYTF
CDR3nt: TGTGCCAGCAGTTTTTGGGGAGGCTATGGCTACACCTTC

j_gene: TRBJ2-1
v_gene: TRBV5-1
d_gene: TRBD2
abundance: -
CDR3aa: CASSFSGAGGTYNEQFF
CDR3nt: TGCGCCAGCAGCTTCAGCGGAGCGGGGGGGACCTACAATGAGCAGTTCTTC

j_gene: TRBJ1-1
v_gene: TRBV6-1
d_gene: TRBD1
abundance: medium-sized
CDR3aa: CASSESILTGGTEAFF
CDR3nt: TGTGCCAGCAGTGAGTCAATACTAACAGGGGGCACTGAAGCTTTCTTT